Below, one T cell receptor (beta chain) is given with its context. The CDR3 end is not reached by the read, which stops 3 residues before it; the germline J gene fills it in. This entry comes from a study of T cells in women clearing cervical HPV infection. At the level of the study: Controls gave blood once infection was undetectable; cases at lesion identification.

Sequencing used immunoSEQ multiplex PCR; TCRdb keeps in-frame clones, though not all of them. Its clone listing holds roughly 30,000 clones. J lost 8 bases, V lost 3 bases, and 4 bases had no gene match. The CDR3 is 14 residues long. Germline V lookup: CDR1 SGHRS, CDR2 YFSETQ. The sample comprised blood buffy coat. The receptor was derived from a woman aged 18 to 69 with a cervical HPV16 infection that either progressed to CIN3+ or cleared (not recorded which). The chain uses TRBV5-1 and TRBJ1-6; 8 nucleotides match TRBD1. This chain's CDR3 is CASSSGQGDSPLHF. The sequenced CDR3 bases are TGCGCCAGCAGCTCCGGACAGGGCGATTCACCC. The entire variable domain, with the rest obtained from reference TRBV5-1 and TRBJ1-6, is as follows: KAGVTQTPRYLIKTRGQQVTLSCSPISGHRSVSWYQQTPGQGLQFLFEYFSETQRNKGNFPGRFSGRQFSNSRSEMNVSTLELGDSALYLCASSSGQGDSPLHFGNGTRLTVT.